The 21 T cell receptor beta chains below all came from one sample that was sequenced in a study of T-cell memory formation after mild COVID-19. TCRdb passed the 5' RACE reads through MiXCR, listing each CDR3 protein once. Of under 450,000 distinct CDR3 sequences in the sample, around 14% are singletons; the top ten hold 20% to 25%. Sequencing was performed on PBMCs or a T cell subset sorted from them (not recorded which). These TCRs come from a man between 18 and 35 years old who had mild COVID-19 (a few samples of this study predate the infection). Cell type and time point are not known.

This clonotype has a handful of counts. The rearrangement links TRBV28 to TRBJ2-7; D might be TRBD2 (6 bases). Trimming shortened V by 2 bases and J by 5 bases, and 13 bases separated the two germline ends. Looked up from germline, CDR1 is MDHEN and CDR2 is SYDVKM. The CDR3 loop spans 14 amino acids. The CDR3 sequence: CASSLLGGVDEQYF. In nucleotides, the CDR3 is TGTGCCAGCAGTTTACTCGGGGGAGTGGACGAGCAGTACTTC.

The V and J genes are TRBV27 and TRBJ2-2; 12 nucleotides align to TRBD2. Germline V gene data show CDR1 as MNHEY and CDR2 as SMNVEV (reference sequence). V dropped 6 bases and J dropped 4; count of bases not matched to a gene: 9. The length of the CDR3 is 17 residues. CDR3 coding DNA: TGTGCCAGCAGGCGCAAACTAGCGGGGGGTATCACCGGGGAGCTGTTTTTT. Amino acids: CASRRKLAGGITGELFF.

V is TRBV20-1 and J is TRBJ2-3; D ambiguous. Trimming left V 4 bases short and J 0 bases short, with 14 bases between. The CDR3 is made up of 15 amino acids. The germline V gene has CDR1 DFQATT and CDR2 SNEGSKA (reference sequence). The CDR3 coding sequence is TGCAGTGCTATGGACGCGTCTACTAGCACAGATACGCAGTATTTT. This codes for CSAMDASTSTDTQYF.

The chain couples TRBV20-1 to TRBJ1-2, with D possibly being TRBD1 (5 bases). CDR3 length: 13 residues. Germline V gives CDR1 DFQATT, CDR2 SNEGSKA (reference sequence). Trimming stripped 6 bases from V and 8 bases from J, with 19 bases between. The CDR3 region is CSAPGWGRDGYTF. The CDR3 DNA is TGCAGTGCACCCGGATGGGGCAGAGACGGCTACACCTTC.

This clonotype has a handful of counts. V gene TRBV29-1 combines with J gene TRBJ2-7, with 9 bases lining up with TRBD1. Germline CDR1 and CDR2: SQVTM and ANQGSEA. The V segment lost 6 bases and the J segment 3 bases; nucleotides outside the gene matches: 3. The length of the CDR3 is 12 residues. The CDR3 sequence: CSVVTGGYEQYF. The DNA for the CDR3 is TGCAGCGTCGTGACAGGGGGCTACGAGCAGTACTTC.

Ten or more counts support this clonotype. The chain couples TRBV5-1 to TRBJ1-1; D is undetermined. The CDR3 is 13 residues long. V gave up 4 bases and J gave up 1 base, with 8 bases separating them. Germline assignment: CDR1 SGHRS and CDR2 YFSETQ. CDR3 sequence reads: CASSQESNTEAFF. Here the CDR3 DNA reads TGCGCCAGCAGCCAGGAATCGAACACTGAAGCTTTCTTT.

This clonotype was observed a few times. V is TRBV7-2 and J is TRBJ2-2; TRBD2 agrees at 9 bases. This CDR3 contains 15 residues. V lost 8 bases, J lost 7 bases, and 11 bases stayed unmatched. Germline V gives CDR1 SGHTA, CDR2 FQGNSA. The CDR3 loop reads CASSGTSSWGGELFF. The CDR3 DNA sequence: TGTGCCAGCTCGGGGACTAGCTCTTGGGGCGGGGAGCTGTTTTTT. The full variable domain, rest sourced from reference TRBV7-2 and TRBJ2-2, is GAGVSQSPSNKVTEKGKDVELRCDPISGHTALYWYRQSLGQGLEFLIYFQGNSAPDKSGLPSDRFSAERTGGSVSTLTIQRTQQEDSAVYLCASSGTSSWGGELFFGEGSRLTVL.

This clonotype was counted between two and nine times. The chain recombines TRBV15 with TRBJ2-5; TRBD1 is a possible D gene (6 bases). Trimming removed 0 bases at V and 5 bases at J, with 13 bases between. CDR3 length: 15 residues. CDR1 and CDR2 from the germline V gene are LNHNV and YYDKDF (reference sequence). The CDR3, as DNA: TGTGCCACCAGCAGAGATAACAGGGAAAGGGAGACCCAGTACTTC. It translates to CATSRDNRERETQYF.

This clonotype was seen at least ten times. CDR3 in amino acids: CASSPYLDRNTEAFF. DNA for the CDR3: TGTGCCAGCAGCCCATATCTGGACAGGAACACTGAAGCTTTCTTT. The chain joins TRBV7-2 to TRBJ1-1; possible D gene TRBD1, 6 bases. The V end lost 5 bases, the J end lost 1 base, and 14 bases lay between the germline ends. Germline lookup yields CDR1 SGHTA and CDR2 FQGNSA. The CDR3 runs 15 residues.

The rearrangement uses TRBV7-2 and TRBJ2-3; D not resolved. Germline CDR1 reads SGHTA; CDR2 reads FQGNSA. The ends were cut back, 7 bases at V and 0 bases at J, with 8 bases in the middle. This CDR3 has 13 residues. For the CDR3, the DNA is TGTGCCAGCACCCTAAGGAGCACAGATACGCAGTATTTT. This codes for CASTLRSTDTQYF.

This clonotype was detected a few times. The rearrangement links TRBV6-5 to TRBJ1-2; D unclear. Trimming took 6 bases from V and 8 from J, leaving 22 bases between them. This CDR3 spans 15 amino acids. In germline, CDR1 is MNHEY, CDR2 SVGAGI. The chain's CDR3 is CASSLSRPSGNGYTF. For the CDR3, the DNA is TGTGCCAGCAGCCTCTCCCGGCCATCGGGAAACGGCTACACCTTC.

The chain joins TRBV7-3 to TRBJ1-5; 8 bases match TRBD1. V lost 5 bases to trimming and J lost 6 bases; unmatched junction nucleotides: 9. The length of the CDR3 is 15 residues. Germline V gives CDR1 SGHTA, CDR2 FQGTGA. The CDR3 bases are TGTGCCAGCAGCCCAACAGGGGGGGTAGGTCAGCCCCAGCATTTT. Protein sequence: CASSPTGGVGQPQHF. The full variable domain, with the rest looked up from reference TRBV7-3 and TRBJ1-5, is GAGVSQTPSNKVTEKGKYVELRCDPISGHTALYWYRQSLGQGPEFLIYFQGTGAADDSGLPNDRFFAVRPEGSVSTLKIQRTERGDSAVYLCASSPTGGVGQPQHFGDGTRLSIL.

The J gene is TRBJ2-3, the V gene TRBV5-1; 9 bases are a match to TRBD1. V lost 3 bases, J lost 2 bases, and 7 bases stayed unmatched. Germline CDR1 reads SGHRS; CDR2 reads YFSETQ. CDR3 size: 16 residues. CDR3 region: CASSSWTGAFTDTQYF. The CDR3 DNA sequence: TGCGCCAGCAGCTCGTGGACAGGGGCCTTCACAGATACGCAGTATTTT. The full variable domain, with the rest looked up from reference TRBV5-1 and TRBJ2-3, is KAGVTQTPRYLIKTRGQQVTLSCSPISGHRSVSWYQQTPGQGLQFLFEYFSETQRNKGNFPGRFSGRQFSNSRSEMNVSTLELGDSALYLCASSSWTGAFTDTQYFGPGTRLTVL.

The gene calls are TRBV27 and TRBJ2-3; D assignment may be TRBD1 or TRBD2 (5 bases each). The germline V and J ends were trimmed by 7 bases and 0 bases, with 8 bases remaining between them. There are 13 residues in the CDR3. Germline V gene lookup returns CDR1 MNHEY and CDR2 SMNVEV (reference sequence). CDR3 in amino acids: CASTGTSTDTQYF. DNA of the CDR3: TGTGCCAGCACCGGGACGAGCACAGATACGCAGTATTTT.

This rearrangement joins TRBV4-3 to TRBJ2-1; TRBD1 aligns across 10 bases. With the DNA end fitting TRBJ2-7 better, the J assignment may be wrong. Germline values: CDR1 LGHNA, CDR2 YSLEER. CDR3 length equals 16 residues. This chain's CDR3 is CASSLGTGEVKAEQYF. The CDR3 coding sequence is TGCGCCAGCAGCCTAGGGACAGGGGAGGTAAAGGCCGAGCAGTACTTC.

This clonotype showed up just a few times. The chain uses TRBV7-9 and TRBJ1-2; D unresolved. The CDR3 extends over 17 amino acids. Germline V gives CDR1 SEHNR, CDR2 FQNEAQ (reference sequence). The V end was cut by 3 bases, the J end by 5 bases, with 22 bases between. Here the CDR3 DNA reads TGTGCCAGCAGCTTTTCAAGGCTCGCTGACCGTCAATATGGCTACACCTTC. It yields the protein CASSFSRLADRQYGYTF.

This clonotype occurred a few times. The chain couples TRBV7-9 to TRBJ2-3; D is possibly TRBD1 (6 bases). The ends were cut back, 5 bases at V and 4 bases at J, with 13 bases in the middle. Per the germline V gene, CDR1 is SEHNR and CDR2 is FQNEAQ (reference sequence). The CDR3 is 14 amino acids. In DNA, the CDR3 is TGTGCCAGCAGCCAACTCGAGGGGGCAGATACGCAGTATTTT. The encoded protein is CASSQLEGADTQYF.

The chain joins TRBV12-3 or TRBV12-4 to TRBJ1-1; D is possibly TRBD1 (6 bases). The CDR3 covers 11 residues. V lost 4 bases and J lost 11, with 11 bases in between. CDR3 sequence (DNA): TGTGCCAGCAGTTCCTACAGGGCGGCTTTCTTT. It translates to CASSSYRAAFF.

The chain has TRBV6-5 and TRBJ2-7; 8 nucleotides match TRBD2. This CDR3 has 14 residues. J gave up 3 bases and V 6 bases, and 7 bases lay outside the gene matches. Germline values: CDR1 MNHEY, CDR2 SVGAGI. CDR3 protein: CASSSGLGDYEQYF. The CDR3 bases are TGTGCCAGCAGCTCGGGACTAGGGGACTACGAGCAGTACTTC.

The chain recombines TRBV15 with TRBJ2-5; D possibly uses TRBD1 or TRBD2 (5 bases each). Trimming took off 3 bases at V and 5 bases at J, with 13 bases between the two ends. Germline V gene data show CDR1 as LNHNV and CDR2 as YYDKDF (reference sequence). The CDR3 totals 14 residues. The chain's CDR3 is CATSSGLWGETQYF. The CDR3 DNA sequence: TGTGCCACCAGCAGCGGACTTTGGGGGGAGACCCAGTACTTC.

The V call is TRBV4-2, the J call TRBJ1-6; TRBD1 agrees at 8 bases. CDR3 length: 17 amino acids. CDR1 and CDR2 from the germline V gene are LGHNA and YNFKEQ. Trimming took 0 bases from V and 4 from J; bases not matched to a gene: 5. Here the CDR3 reads CASSQETGGGYNSPLHF. The CDR3 bases are TGTGCCAGCAGCCAAGAAACAGGGGGAGGGTATAATTCACCCCTCCACTTT.